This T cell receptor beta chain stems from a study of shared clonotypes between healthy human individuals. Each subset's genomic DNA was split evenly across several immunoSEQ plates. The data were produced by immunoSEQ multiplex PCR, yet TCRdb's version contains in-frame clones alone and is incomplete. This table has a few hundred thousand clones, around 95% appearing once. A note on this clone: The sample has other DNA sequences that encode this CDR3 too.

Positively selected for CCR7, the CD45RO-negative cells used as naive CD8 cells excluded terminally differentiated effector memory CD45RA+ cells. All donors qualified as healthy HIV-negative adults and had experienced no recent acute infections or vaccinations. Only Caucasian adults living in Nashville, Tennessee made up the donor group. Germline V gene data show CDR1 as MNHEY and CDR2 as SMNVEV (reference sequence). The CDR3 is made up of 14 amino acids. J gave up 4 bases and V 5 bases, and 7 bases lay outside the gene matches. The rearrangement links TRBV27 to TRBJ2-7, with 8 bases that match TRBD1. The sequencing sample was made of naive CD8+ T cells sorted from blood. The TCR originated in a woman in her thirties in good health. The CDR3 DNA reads TGTGCCAGCAGTGCCGGGACAGGAGGGTACGAGCAGTACTTC. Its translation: CASSAGTGGYEQYF.